This T cell receptor beta chain was recovered during a study of blood T cell repertoires in COVID-19. Study at large: The United States, Italy and Spain supplied acute and convalescent COVID-19 samples. Sample material is recorded as cDNA or gDNA derived from T cells, B-cell-depleted T cells, or PBMCs.

CDR3 length equals 16 residues. Germline CDR1 KGHDR, CDR2 SFDVKD. V dropped 4 bases and J dropped 6; count of bases not matched to a gene: 10. In the original analysis: Reference gene primer amplification gave estimated nucleated cell counts. Profiling relied on immunoSEQ multiplex PCR, and the TCRdb table lists in-frame clones only, not all of them. The DNA was the basis for D and trimming; V, J and clone size are from that table. The repertoire holds tens of thousands of clones, more than 70% seen once, with around 4.9% in the top ten. This chain connects TRBV24-1 to TRBJ2-1; 8 bases line up with TRBD2. This receptor was taken from a human donor in a cohort sampled during active COVID-19. Specimen: peripheral blood. The chain's CDR3 is CATSDLREGSGNEQFF. The CDR3 nucleotides read TGTGCCACCAGTGACCTCCGGGAGGGAAGTGGCAATGAGCAGTTCTTC.